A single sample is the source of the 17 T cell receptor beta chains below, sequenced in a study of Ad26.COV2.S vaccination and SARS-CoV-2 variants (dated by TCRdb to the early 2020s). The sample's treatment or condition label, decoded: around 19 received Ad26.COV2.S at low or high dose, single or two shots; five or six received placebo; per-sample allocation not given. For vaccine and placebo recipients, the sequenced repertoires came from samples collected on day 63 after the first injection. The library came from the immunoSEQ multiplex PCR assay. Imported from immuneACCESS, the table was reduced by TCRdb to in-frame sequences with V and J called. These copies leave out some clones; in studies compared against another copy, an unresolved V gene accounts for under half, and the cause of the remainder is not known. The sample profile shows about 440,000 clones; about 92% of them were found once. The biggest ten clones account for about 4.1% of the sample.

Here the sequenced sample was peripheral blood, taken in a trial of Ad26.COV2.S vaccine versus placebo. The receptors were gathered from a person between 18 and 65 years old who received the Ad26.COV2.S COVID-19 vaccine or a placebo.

The CDR3 loop is CASSLNAGDTQYF. CDR3 nucleotide sequence: TGTGCCAGCAGCTTAAACGCGGGGGATACGCAGTATTTT. The rearrangement links TRBV7-3 to TRBJ2-3; D is perhaps TRBD2 (6 bases). The CDR3 extends over 13 amino acids. V shed 1 base and J shed 6 bases, with 8 bases lying between them. Germline lookup yields CDR1 SGHTA and CDR2 FQGTGA.

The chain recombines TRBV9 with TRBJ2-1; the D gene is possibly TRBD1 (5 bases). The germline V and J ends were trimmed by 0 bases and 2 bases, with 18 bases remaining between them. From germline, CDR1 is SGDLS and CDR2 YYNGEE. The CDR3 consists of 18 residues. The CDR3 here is CASSVAPPGQGTYNEQFF. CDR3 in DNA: TGTGCCAGCAGCGTAGCCCCCCCTGGGCAGGGCACCTACAATGAGCAGTTCTTC. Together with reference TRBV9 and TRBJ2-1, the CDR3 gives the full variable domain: DSGVTQTPKHLITATGQRVTLRCSPRSGDLSVYWYQQSLDQGLQFLIQYYNGEERAKGNILERFSAQQFPDLHSELNLSSLELGDSALYFCASSVAPPGQGTYNEQFFGPGTRLTVL.

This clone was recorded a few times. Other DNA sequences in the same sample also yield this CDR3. The CDR3, as DNA: TGTGCCAGCAGCGTAGGGGGGGCTGGCCAAGAGACCCAGTACTTC. Its translation: CASSVGGAGQETQYF. The chain carries TRBV9 and TRBJ2-5; D possibly uses TRBD1 or TRBD2 (6 bases each). The germline CDR1 and CDR2 sequences are SGDLS and YYNGEE. V was cut by 0 bases and J by 1 base, with 10 bases left in between. There are 15 residues in the CDR3.

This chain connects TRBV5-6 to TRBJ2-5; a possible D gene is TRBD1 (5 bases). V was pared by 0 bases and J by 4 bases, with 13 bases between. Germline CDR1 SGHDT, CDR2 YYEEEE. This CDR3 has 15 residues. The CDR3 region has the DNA TGTGCCAGCAGCTTGGAGGCAGGGTTGGGAGAGACCCAGTACTTC. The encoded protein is CASSLEAGLGETQYF. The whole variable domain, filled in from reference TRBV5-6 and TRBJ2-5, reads DAGVTQSPTHLIKTRGQQVTLRCSPKSGHDTVSWYQQALGQGPQFIFQYYEEEERQRGNFPDRFSGHQFPNYSSELNVNALLLGDSALYLCASSLEAGLGETQYFGPGTRLLVL.

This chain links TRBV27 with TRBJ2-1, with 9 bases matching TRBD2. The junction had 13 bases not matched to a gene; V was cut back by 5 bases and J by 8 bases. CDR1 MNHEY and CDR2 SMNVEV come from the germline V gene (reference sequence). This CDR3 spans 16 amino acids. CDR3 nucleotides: TGTGCCAGCAGTATCACCGGGACTAGCTTGATCGATGAGCAGTTCTTC. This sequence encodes CASSITGTSLIDEQFF.

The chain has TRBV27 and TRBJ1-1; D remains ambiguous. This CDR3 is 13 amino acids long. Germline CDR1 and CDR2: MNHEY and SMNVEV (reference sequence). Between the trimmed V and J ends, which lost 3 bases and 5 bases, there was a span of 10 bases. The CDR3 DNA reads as TGTGCCAGCAGTTTTCGGGAAGCGACTGAAGCTTTCTTT. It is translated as CASSFREATEAFF.

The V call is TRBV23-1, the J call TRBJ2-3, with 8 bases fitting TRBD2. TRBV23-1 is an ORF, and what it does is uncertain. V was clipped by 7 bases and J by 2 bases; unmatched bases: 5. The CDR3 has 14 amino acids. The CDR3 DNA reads TGCGCCAGCACACGACTAGCGCCCACAGATACGCAGTATTTT. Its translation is CASTRLAPTDTQYF.

DNA for the CDR3: TGTGCCAGCAGAAGCGGGCCCTCCTACGAGCAGTACTTC. It codes for CASRSGPSYEQYF. The V gene is TRBV2, the J gene TRBJ2-7; possible D gene TRBD2, 6 bases. The ends were cut back, 6 bases at V and 0 bases at J, with 9 bases in the middle. Germline assignment: CDR1 SNHLY and CDR2 FYNNEI. This CDR3 spans 13 amino acids.

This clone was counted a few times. CDR3 in DNA: TGTGCCAGCAGCCAATATATTCCAGCGGGAGATACAGATACGCAGTATTTT. Translation: CASSQYIPAGDTDTQYF. The chain links TRBV14 to TRBJ2-3, with 8 bases matching TRBD2. The ends lost 2 bases at V and 3 bases at J; junction bases unmatched: 10. The V gene's germline CDR1 is SGHDN and CDR2 FVKESK. The CDR3 sequence is 17 residues long.

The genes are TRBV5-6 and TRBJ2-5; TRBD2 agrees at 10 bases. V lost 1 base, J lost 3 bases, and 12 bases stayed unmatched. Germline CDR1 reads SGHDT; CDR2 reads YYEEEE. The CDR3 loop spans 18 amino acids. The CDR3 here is CASSLTWLAGVREETQYF. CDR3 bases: TGTGCCAGCAGCTTGACGTGGCTAGCGGGAGTGAGAGAAGAGACCCAGTACTTC.

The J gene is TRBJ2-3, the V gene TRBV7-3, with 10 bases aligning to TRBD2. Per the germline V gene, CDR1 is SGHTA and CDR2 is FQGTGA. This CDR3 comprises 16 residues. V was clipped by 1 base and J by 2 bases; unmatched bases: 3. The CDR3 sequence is CASSLKGLADTDTQYF. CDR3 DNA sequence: TGTGCCAGCAGCTTAAAAGGACTAGCGGACACAGATACGCAGTATTTT. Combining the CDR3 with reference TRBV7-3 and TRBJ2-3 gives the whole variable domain GAGVSQTPSNKVTEKGKYVELRCDPISGHTALYWYRQSLGQGPEFLIYFQGTGAADDSGLPNDRFFAVRPEGSVSTLKIQRTERGDSAVYLCASSLKGLADTDTQYFGPGTRLTVL.

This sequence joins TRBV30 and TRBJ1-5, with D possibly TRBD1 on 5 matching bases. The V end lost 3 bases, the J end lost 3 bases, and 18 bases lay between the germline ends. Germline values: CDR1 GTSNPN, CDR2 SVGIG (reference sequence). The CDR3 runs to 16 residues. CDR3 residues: CAWSVAEGLNNQPQHF. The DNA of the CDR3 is TGTGCCTGGAGCGTCGCGGAGGGACTGAACAATCAGCCCCAGCATTTT.

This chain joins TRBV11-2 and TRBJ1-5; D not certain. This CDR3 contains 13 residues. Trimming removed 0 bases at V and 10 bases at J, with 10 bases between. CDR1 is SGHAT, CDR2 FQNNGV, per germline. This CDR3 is CASSLEPATPQHF. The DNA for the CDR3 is TGTGCCAGCAGCTTAGAACCAGCTACTCCCCAGCATTTT.

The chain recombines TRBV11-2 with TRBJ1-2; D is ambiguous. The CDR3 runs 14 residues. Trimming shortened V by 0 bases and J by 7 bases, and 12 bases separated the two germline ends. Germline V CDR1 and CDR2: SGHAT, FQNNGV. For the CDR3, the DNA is TGTGCCAGCAGCTTAGATTTGACGCCCGGTGGCTACACCTTC. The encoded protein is CASSLDLTPGGYTF.

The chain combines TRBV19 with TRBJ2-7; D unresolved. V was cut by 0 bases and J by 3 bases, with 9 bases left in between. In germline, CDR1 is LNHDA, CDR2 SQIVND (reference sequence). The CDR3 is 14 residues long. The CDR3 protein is CASSIDVRNYEQYF. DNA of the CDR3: TGTGCCAGTAGTATAGATGTCAGGAACTACGAGCAGTACTTC.

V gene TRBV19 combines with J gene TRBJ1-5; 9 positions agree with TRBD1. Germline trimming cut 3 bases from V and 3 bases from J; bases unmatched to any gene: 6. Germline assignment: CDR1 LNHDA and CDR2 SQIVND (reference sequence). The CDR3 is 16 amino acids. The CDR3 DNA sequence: TGTGCCAGTAGTATTCGCTGGGACAGGGCCAATCAGCCCCAGCATTTT. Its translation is CASSIRWDRANQPQHF.

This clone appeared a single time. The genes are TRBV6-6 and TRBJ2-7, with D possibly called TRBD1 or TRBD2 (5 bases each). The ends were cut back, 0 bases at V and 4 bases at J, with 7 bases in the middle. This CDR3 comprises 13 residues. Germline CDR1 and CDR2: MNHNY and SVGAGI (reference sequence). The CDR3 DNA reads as TGTGCCAGCAGTTACTCGGGGGAGTACGAGCAGTACTTC. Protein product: CASSYSGEYEQYF.